The clone carrying this TCR beta chain was counted many times. The antigen remains undetermined. The data were taken from a study of CD8 T cells in ankylosing spondylitis. The study's findings and limits: In the blood and synovial fluid of reactive arthritis, some motif variants had been previously reported.

Molecular-barcoded quantitative 5'-RACE produced these TCR beta libraries. TCRdb recomputed calls from the 5' RACE reads with MiXCR, one row per CDR3 protein. This table holds approximately 250,000 distinct CDR3 sequences, more than 20% found once. This TCR was recovered from a male donor with ankylosing spondylitis or in good health (not recorded which). The sample consisted of blood, either unsorted or a sorted T cell fraction (not recorded which).

As DNA, the CDR3 is TGTGCCAGCAGGGACCGGTCGGGTAGCGAATACTCCTACAATGAGCAGTTCTTC. It yields the protein CASRDRSGSEYSYNEQFF. The chain employs TRBV11-1 and TRBJ2-1; tentative D call: TRBD2 (5 bases). Germline CDR1 SGHAT, CDR2 FQDESV (reference sequence). The V gene lost 6 bases and the J gene lost 0 bases, with 21 bases spanning the gap. The CDR3 totals 18 residues.